The 24 T cell receptor beta chains below were found in one sample sequenced in a study of neurological immune-mediated disorders. Time point denoted: longitudinal time-point 1 (baseline). A single record per CDR3 protein comes from TCRdb applying MiXCR to the 5' RACE reads. Of 55,000 to 75,000 distinct CDR3 sequences listed, approximately 15% are singletons. The sequenced sample was PBMCs. The source of these receptors is a female donor with HTLV-1-associated myelopathy (HAM/TSP).

At least ten counts were recorded for this clonotype. V is TRBV10-3 and J is TRBJ1-3; no definite D call. Trimming stripped 8 bases from V and 0 bases from J, with 14 bases between. Per germline, CDR1 ENHRY and CDR2 SYGVKD. The CDR3 length is 15 residues. CDR3 coding DNA: TGTGCCATCGGGAGCAGCCTTTCCTCTGGAAACACCATATATTTT. Amino acids: CAIGSSLSSGNTIYF.

A remark on this clonotype: It is unclear where the CDR3 begins or ends on the DNA, so no DNA is shown, and the CDR3 is as TCRdb lists it. The chain joins TRBV5-1 to TRBJ2-7; the tabulated D call, TRBD1, remains unverified against the DNA. The germline V gene encodes CDR1 SGHRS and CDR2 YFSETQ. The CDR3 is 20 amino acids in total, end residues counted. CDR3 protein: CASSFYICSANRDGRYEQYF.

This clonotype was recorded many times. The chain uses TRBV3-1 and TRBJ1-1; 9 bases are shared with TRBD1. The germline V gene encodes CDR1 LGHDT and CDR2 YNNKEL (reference sequence). After removal of 7 bases from V and 2 bases from J, the junction contained 5 bases not matched to a gene. This CDR3 is 14 amino acids long. CDR3 bases: TGTGCCAGCACCCCGACAGGGGGAAACACTGAAGCTTTCTTT. Translated: CASTPTGGNTEAFF.

This clonotype has a count of ten or more. The gene calls are TRBV5-1 and TRBJ1-1; 9 nucleotides match TRBD1. Per germline, CDR1 SGHRS and CDR2 YFSETQ. J gave up 2 bases and V 3 bases, and 2 bases lay outside the gene matches. The length of the CDR3 is 14 residues. As DNA, the CDR3 is TGCGCCAGCAGCTGGGACAGGGCAAACACTGAAGCTTTCTTT. It codes for CASSWDRANTEAFF.

This clonotype has only a few counts. This sequence joins TRBV7-3 and TRBJ2-1; D is unresolved. V lost 1 base, J lost 3 bases, and 13 bases lay in between. CDR3 length equals 16 residues. Looked up from germline, CDR1 is SGHTA and CDR2 is FQGTGA. This CDR3 is CASSLKAGTGYNEQFF. CDR3 coding DNA: TGTGCCAGCAGCTTAAAGGCAGGCACGGGCTACAATGAGCAGTTCTTC.

This clonotype came up many times. The chain is built from TRBV5-1 and TRBJ1-6, with D perhaps TRBD1 (6 bases). Germline V gene lookup returns CDR1 SGHRS and CDR2 YFSETQ. V shed 5 bases and J shed 6 bases, with 12 bases lying between them. This CDR3 comprises 14 residues. The CDR3 DNA reads as TGCGCCAGCAGACCCAGGACAGCTAATTCACCCCTCCACTTT. This sequence encodes CASRPRTANSPLHF.

As for this clonotype: At one end the junction does not follow the germline gene, possibly because of a read error. The CDR3 nucleotides read TGTGCCACCAGTGATCCTTCAGGGGACTCCTACAATGAGCAGTTATTC. This gives the protein CATSDPSGDSYNEQLF. The chain joins TRBV24-1 to TRBJ2-1; D is possibly TRBD1 or TRBD2 (6 bases each). Germline CDR1 and CDR2: KGHDR and SFDVKD. The CDR3 is 16 amino acids.

There are many counts of this clonotype. V usage is TRBV5-1 and J usage is TRBJ2-3; no firm D call. The V and J ends lost 3 bases and 2 bases respectively, with 13 bases between them. Germline CDR1 and CDR2: SGHRS and YFSETQ. CDR3 length: 15 amino acids. The CDR3 sequence is CASSSDGDPTDTQYF. In DNA form, the CDR3 reads TGCGCCAGCAGCTCCGACGGAGACCCCACAGATACGCAGTATTTT.

At least ten counts were recorded for this clonotype. The chain links TRBV10-3 to TRBJ2-2, with D uncertain. This CDR3 is 11 amino acids long. Trimming removed 7 bases at V and 3 bases at J, with 3 bases between. Germline V gene lookup returns CDR1 ENHRY and CDR2 SYGVKD. Here the CDR3 DNA reads TGTGCCATCAAGGACACCGGGGAGCTGTTTTTT. Translating gives CAIKDTGELFF.

This clonotype was counted many times. The rearrangement links TRBV9 to TRBJ2-3; possible D gene TRBD1, 6 bases. The CDR3 length is 14 residues. Germline V gives CDR1 SGDLS, CDR2 YYNGEE. Trimming cost V 0 bases and J 1 base, with 6 bases left between them. The CDR3 nucleotides read TGTGCCAGCAGCGTAGAGGGGGGCACAGATACGCAGTATTTT. Its protein product is CASSVEGGTDTQYF.

The rearrangement links TRBV5-5 to TRBJ2-3; D ambiguous. Trimming removed 4 bases from V and 0 bases from J, with 12 bases in between. This CDR3 region has 15 residues. Germline-derived CDR1 and CDR2 are SGHKS and YYEKEE (reference sequence). The CDR3 is CASSLPGGSTDTQYF. CDR3 coding DNA: TGTGCCAGCAGCCTACCCGGCGGAAGCACAGATACGCAGTATTTT.

This clonotype was counted ten times or more. This rearrangement joins TRBV10-3 to TRBJ1-6, with TRBD1 matching 7 bases. The germline CDR1 and CDR2 sequences are ENHRY and SYGVKD. V lost 5 bases to trimming and J lost 1 base; unmatched junction nucleotides: 2. This CDR3 has 15 residues. CDR3 in amino acids: CAISKTGSYNSPLHF. CDR3 DNA: TGTGCCATCAGTAAGACAGGGTCCTATAATTCACCCCTCCACTTT.

This clonotype was seen at least ten times. The CDR3 DNA is TGCAGTGCTAGGAAGCCGGGGTATAGTTACCCTTTCTCTGGAAACACCATATATTTT. Translation gives CSARKPGYSYPFSGNTIYF. The rearrangement uses TRBV20-1 and TRBJ1-3; D unresolved. CDR3 size: 19 residues. V lost 3 bases to trimming and J lost 0 bases, with 24 bases between them. The germline CDR1 and CDR2 sequences are DFQATT and SNEGSKA (reference sequence).

This clonotype came up many times. The V gene is TRBV20-1, the J gene TRBJ2-1; 11 nucleotides line up with TRBD2. Per the germline V gene, CDR1 is DFQATT and CDR2 is SNEGSKA (reference sequence). The CDR3 runs to 14 residues. V shed 3 bases, J shed 8 bases, and the junction held 6 bases outside the gene matches. The CDR3 sequence is CSASSGGAKDEQFF. CDR3 nucleotide sequence: TGCAGTGCTAGTAGCGGGGGGGCCAAGGATGAGCAGTTCTTC.

Ten or more counts support this clonotype. CDR3 DNA sequence: TGTGCCACCAGCAACTCCCAGGGGATCAATCAGCCCCAGCATTTT. Translating gives CATSNSQGINQPQHF. J is TRBJ1-5 and V is TRBV24-1; a weak D match, TRBD1 (6 bases). This CDR3 contains 15 residues. The germline V gene has CDR1 KGHDR and CDR2 SFDVKD. V lost 7 bases to trimming and J lost 3 bases, with 15 bases between them.

This clonotype was counted at least ten times. V and J are TRBV28 and TRBJ2-7, with 8 bases aligning to TRBD1. In germline, CDR1 is MDHEN, CDR2 SYDVKM. Trimming cost V 6 bases and J 2 bases; bases outside gene matches: 12. This CDR3 is 16 amino acids long. For the CDR3, the DNA is TGTGCCAGCAGCTCCATCGGACAGGGAAGGCCCTACGAGCAGTACTTC. Protein sequence: CASSSIGQGRPYEQYF.

This clonotype was counted many times. V is TRBV4-1 and J is TRBJ1-4; D not resolved. V lost 7 bases and J 3 bases, leaving 12 bases between the germline ends. CDR1 and CDR2 from the germline V gene are MGHRA and YSYEKL. The CDR3 spans 14 residues. DNA of the CDR3: TGCGCCAGCACGACCGGGTGGGCTAATGAAAAACTGTTTTTT. As protein: CASTTGWANEKLFF.

The rearrangement uses TRBV10-3 and TRBJ2-3; TRBD1 aligns across 11 bases. The germline gives CDR1 ENHRY, CDR2 SYGVKD. V gave up 6 bases and J gave up 4 bases; unmatched junction bases: 6. The CDR3 length is 15 residues. The CDR3: CAIRPGQGVADTQYF. CDR3 nucleotide sequence: TGTGCCATCAGACCGGGACAGGGGGTCGCAGATACGCAGTATTTT.

There are many counts of this clonotype. The V call is TRBV5-1, the J call TRBJ2-3; 9 bases agree with TRBD2. V shed 5 bases, J shed 1 base, and the junction held 5 bases outside the gene matches. CDR3 length: 15 residues. Germline values: CDR1 SGHRS, CDR2 YFSETQ. The CDR3 protein is CASRGLASGTDTQYF. The CDR3 DNA follows: TGCGCCAGCAGGGGACTAGCCAGCGGCACAGATACGCAGTATTTT.

This clonotype was counted ten times or more. This chain uses TRBV9 with TRBJ2-1, with D unclear. The length of the CDR3 is 16 residues. V gave up 0 bases and J gave up 0 bases, with 10 bases separating them. From germline, CDR1 is SGDLS and CDR2 YYNGEE. CDR3 in DNA: TGTGCCAGCAGCGTAGTTAAGTTGAGCTCCTACAATGAGCAGTTCTTC. Protein sequence: CASSVVKLSSYNEQFF.

In this sample, this clonotype turned up many times. This CDR3 reads CASSFFPGLAATDTQYF. The CDR3 region has the DNA TGTGCCAGCAGCTTTTTTCCGGGACTAGCAGCCACAGATACGCAGTATTTT. The V gene is TRBV5-6, the J gene TRBJ2-3; 9 nucleotides match TRBD2. From germline, CDR1 is SGHDT and CDR2 YYEEEE. Germline trimming cut 2 bases from V and 2 bases from J; bases unmatched to any gene: 9. This CDR3 spans 17 amino acids.

V usage is TRBV20-1 and J usage is TRBJ2-3, with D hard to call. Trimming left V 7 bases short and J 4 bases short, with 15 bases between. CDR1 DFQATT and CDR2 SNEGSKA come from the germline V gene (reference sequence). The length of the CDR3 is 13 residues. CDR3 nucleotide sequence: TGCAGTGTGAGACCCCACTATTCAGATACGCAGTATTTT. Protein: CSVRPHYSDTQYF.

The CDR3 sequence: CSASPGVENSPLHF. The CDR3 DNA reads as TGCAGTGCTAGCCCAGGGGTCGAGAATTCACCCCTCCACTTT. The gene calls are TRBV20-1 and TRBJ1-6; tentative D call: TRBD1 (6 bases). In germline, CDR1 is DFQATT, CDR2 SNEGSKA (reference sequence). Trimming stripped 3 bases from V and 7 bases from J, with 13 bases between. The CDR3 runs 14 residues.

This clonotype was seen many times. The chain employs TRBV20-1 and TRBJ2-1; tentatively, D is TRBD2 (7 bases). Looked up from germline, CDR1 is DFQATT and CDR2 is SNEGSKA (reference sequence). V was trimmed by 6 bases and J by 6 bases, leaving 21 bases between them. The CDR3 extends over 15 amino acids. CDR3 protein: CSALERGGLSNEQFF. Here the CDR3 DNA reads TGCAGTGCCCTAGAGAGGGGGGGCTTGTCCAATGAGCAGTTCTTC.